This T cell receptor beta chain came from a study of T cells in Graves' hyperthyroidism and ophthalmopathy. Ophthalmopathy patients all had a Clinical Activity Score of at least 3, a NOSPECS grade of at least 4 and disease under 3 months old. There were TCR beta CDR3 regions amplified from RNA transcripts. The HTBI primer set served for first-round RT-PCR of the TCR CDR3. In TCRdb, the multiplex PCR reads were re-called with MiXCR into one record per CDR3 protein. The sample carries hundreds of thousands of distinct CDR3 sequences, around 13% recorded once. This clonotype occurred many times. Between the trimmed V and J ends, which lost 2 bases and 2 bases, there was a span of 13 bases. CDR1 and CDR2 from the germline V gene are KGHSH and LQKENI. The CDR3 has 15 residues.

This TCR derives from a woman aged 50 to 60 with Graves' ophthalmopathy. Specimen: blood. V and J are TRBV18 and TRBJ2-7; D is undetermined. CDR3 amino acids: CASSPKKETAYEQYF. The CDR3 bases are TGTGCCAGCTCACCAAAGAAGGAAACAGCCTACGAGCAGTACTTC. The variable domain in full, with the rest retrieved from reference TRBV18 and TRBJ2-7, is NAGVMQNPRHLVRRRGQEARLRCSPMKGHSHVYWYRQLPEEGLKFMVYLQKENIIDESGMPKERFSAEFPKEGPSILRIQQVVRGDSAAYFCASSPKKETAYEQYFGPGTRLTVT.